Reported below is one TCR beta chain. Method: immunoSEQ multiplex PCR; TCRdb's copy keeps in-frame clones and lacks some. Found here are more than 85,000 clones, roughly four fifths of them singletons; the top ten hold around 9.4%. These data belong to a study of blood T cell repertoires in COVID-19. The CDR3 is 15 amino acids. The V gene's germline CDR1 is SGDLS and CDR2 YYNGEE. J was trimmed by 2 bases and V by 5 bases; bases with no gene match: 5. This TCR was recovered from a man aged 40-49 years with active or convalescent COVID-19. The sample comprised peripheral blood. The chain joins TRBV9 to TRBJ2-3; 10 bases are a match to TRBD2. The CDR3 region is CASSLAGAHTDTQYF. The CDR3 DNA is TGTGCCAGCAGTCTAGCGGGGGCCCACACAGATACGCAGTATTTT.